Below, one TCR beta chain is given with its context. These data come from a study of blood T cell repertoires in COVID-19. Sequencing was performed with immunoSEQ multiplex PCR; in TCRdb, only in-frame clones are kept and a portion is missing. This sample has about 210,000 clones; approximately 82% occur once, and the top ten carry about 12%. With 2 bases removed from V and 2 bases from J, the gap between germline ends came to 12 bases. This CDR3 contains 15 residues. Germline CDR1 MNHNS, CDR2 SASEGT. The receptor was derived from a woman between 40 and 50 years old with acute or convalescent COVID-19. Sequencing was done on a sample of peripheral blood. The J gene is TRBJ1-2, the V gene TRBV6-1; the D is unclear. The CDR3 is CASSEIWATNYGYTF. The CDR3 bases are TGTGCCAGCAGTGAAATTTGGGCAACCAACTATGGCTACACCTTC.